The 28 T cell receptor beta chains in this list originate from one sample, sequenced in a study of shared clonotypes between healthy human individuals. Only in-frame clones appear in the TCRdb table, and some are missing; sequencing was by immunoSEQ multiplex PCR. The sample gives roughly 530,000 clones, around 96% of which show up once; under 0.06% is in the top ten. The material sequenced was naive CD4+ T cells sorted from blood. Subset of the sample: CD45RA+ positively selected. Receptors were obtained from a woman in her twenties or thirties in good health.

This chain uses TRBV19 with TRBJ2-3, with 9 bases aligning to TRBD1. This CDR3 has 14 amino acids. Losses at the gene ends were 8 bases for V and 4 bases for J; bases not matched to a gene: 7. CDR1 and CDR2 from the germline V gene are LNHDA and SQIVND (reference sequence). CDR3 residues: CASEDRGISDTQYF. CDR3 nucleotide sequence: TGTGCCAGTGAGGACAGGGGTATCTCAGATACGCAGTATTTT.

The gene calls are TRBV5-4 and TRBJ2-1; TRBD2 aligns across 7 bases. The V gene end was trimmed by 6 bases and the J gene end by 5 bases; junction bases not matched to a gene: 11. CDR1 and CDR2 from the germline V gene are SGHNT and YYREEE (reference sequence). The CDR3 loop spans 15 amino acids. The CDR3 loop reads CASTRGQREDNEQFF. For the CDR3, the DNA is TGTGCCAGCACTCGGGGCCAGCGGGAAGACAATGAGCAGTTCTTC.

The CDR3 here is CASSIDRWPQPNTEAFF. The CDR3, as DNA: TGTGCCAGTAGTATAGATCGTTGGCCCCAACCGAACACTGAAGCTTTCTTT. This chain links TRBV19 with TRBJ1-1; D gene ambiguous. Per germline, CDR1 LNHDA and CDR2 SQIVND (reference sequence). Trimming left V 0 bases short and J 1 base short, with 15 bases between. This CDR3 region has 17 residues.

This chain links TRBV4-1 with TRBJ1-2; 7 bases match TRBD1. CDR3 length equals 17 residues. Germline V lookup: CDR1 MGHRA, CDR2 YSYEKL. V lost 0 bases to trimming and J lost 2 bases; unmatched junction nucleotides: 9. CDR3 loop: CASSQDIGQGGNYGYTF. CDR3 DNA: TGCGCCAGCAGCCAAGATATCGGGCAGGGGGGGAACTATGGCTACACCTTC.

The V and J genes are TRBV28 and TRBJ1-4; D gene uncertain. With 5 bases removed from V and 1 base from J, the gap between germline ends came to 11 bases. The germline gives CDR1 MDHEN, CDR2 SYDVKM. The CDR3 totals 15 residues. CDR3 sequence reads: CASSALIRTNEKLFF. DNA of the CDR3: TGTGCCAGCAGTGCGCTGATTAGAACTAATGAAAAACTGTTTTTT.

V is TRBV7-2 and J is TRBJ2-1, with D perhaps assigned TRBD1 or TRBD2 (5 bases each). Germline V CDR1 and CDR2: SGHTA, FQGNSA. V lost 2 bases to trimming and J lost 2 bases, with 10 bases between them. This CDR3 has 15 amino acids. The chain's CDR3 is CASSLWGLAYNEQFF. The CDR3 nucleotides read TGTGCCAGCAGCTTATGGGGGTTGGCCTACAATGAGCAGTTCTTC.

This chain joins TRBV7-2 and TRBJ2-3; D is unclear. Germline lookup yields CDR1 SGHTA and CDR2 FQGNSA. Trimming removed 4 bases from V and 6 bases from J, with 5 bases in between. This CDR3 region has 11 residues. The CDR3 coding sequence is TGTGCCAGCAGCTGGGGTGATACGCAGTATTTT. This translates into CASSWGDTQYF.

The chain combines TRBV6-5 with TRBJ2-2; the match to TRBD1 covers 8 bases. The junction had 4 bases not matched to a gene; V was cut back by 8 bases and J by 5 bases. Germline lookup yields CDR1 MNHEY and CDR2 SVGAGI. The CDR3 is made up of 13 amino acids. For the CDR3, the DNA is TGTGCCAGCGGCCAGGGGGCGACCGGGGAGCTGTTTTTT. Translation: CASGQGATGELFF.

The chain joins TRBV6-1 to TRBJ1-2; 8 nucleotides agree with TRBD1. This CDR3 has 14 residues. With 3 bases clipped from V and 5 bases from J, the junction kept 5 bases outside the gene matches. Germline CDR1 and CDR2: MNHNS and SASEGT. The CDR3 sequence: CASSDRQGNYGYTF. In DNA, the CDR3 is TGTGCCAGCAGTGACAGACAGGGGAATTATGGCTACACCTTC.

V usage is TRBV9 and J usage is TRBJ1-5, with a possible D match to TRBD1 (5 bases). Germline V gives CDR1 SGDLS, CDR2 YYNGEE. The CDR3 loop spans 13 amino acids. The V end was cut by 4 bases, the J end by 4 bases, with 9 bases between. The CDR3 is CASSPDSNQPQHF. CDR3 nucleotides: TGTGCCAGCAGCCCTGACAGTAATCAGCCCCAGCATTTT.

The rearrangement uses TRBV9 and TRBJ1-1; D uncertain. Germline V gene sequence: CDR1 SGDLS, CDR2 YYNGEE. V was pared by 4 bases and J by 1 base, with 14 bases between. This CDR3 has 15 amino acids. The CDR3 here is CASSQRGRENTEAFF. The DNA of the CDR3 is TGTGCCAGCAGCCAGCGCGGGCGGGAGAACACTGAAGCTTTCTTT. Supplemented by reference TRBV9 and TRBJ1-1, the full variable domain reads DSGVTQTPKHLITATGQRVTLRCSPRSGDLSVYWYQQSLDQGLQFLIQYYNGEERAKGNILERFSAQQFPDLHSELNLSSLELGDSALYFCASSQRGRENTEAFFGQGTRLTVV.

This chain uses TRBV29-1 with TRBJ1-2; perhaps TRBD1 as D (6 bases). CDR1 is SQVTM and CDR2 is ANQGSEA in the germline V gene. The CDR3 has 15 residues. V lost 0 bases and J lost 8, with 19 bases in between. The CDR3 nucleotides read TGCAGCGTTGAAGATATGGGGTTAGGGGGGCTCGGCTACACCTTC. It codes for CSVEDMGLGGLGYTF.

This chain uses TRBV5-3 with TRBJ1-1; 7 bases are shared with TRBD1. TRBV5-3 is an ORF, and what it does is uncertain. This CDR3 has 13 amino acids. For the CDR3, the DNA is TGTGCAGAGAAGGGGGCGGTGAACACTGAAGCTTTCTTT. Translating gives CAEKGAVNTEAFF.

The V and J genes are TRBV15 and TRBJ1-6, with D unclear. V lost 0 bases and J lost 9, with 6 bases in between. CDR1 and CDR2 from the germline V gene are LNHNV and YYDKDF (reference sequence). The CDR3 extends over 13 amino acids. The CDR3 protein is CATSRDIGSPLHF. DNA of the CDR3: TGTGCCACCAGCAGAGATATAGGTTCACCCCTCCACTTT.

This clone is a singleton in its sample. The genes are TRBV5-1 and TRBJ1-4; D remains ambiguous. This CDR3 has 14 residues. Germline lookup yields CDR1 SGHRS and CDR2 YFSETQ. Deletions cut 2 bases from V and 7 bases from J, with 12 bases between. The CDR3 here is CASSFTGFGEKLFF. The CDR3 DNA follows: TGCGCCAGCAGCTTTACGGGGTTCGGTGAAAAACTGTTTTTT.

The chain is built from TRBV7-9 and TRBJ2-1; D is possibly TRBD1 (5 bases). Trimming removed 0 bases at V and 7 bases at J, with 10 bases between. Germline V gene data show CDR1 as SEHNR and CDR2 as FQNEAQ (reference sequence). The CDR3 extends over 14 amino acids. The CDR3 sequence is CASSLAEAGNEQFF. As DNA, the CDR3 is TGTGCCAGCAGCTTAGCCGAGGCAGGGAATGAGCAGTTCTTC. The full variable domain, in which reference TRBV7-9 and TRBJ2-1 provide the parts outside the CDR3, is DTGVSQNPRHKITKRGQNVTFRCDPISEHNRLYWYRQTLGQGPEFLTYFQNEAQLEKSRLLSDRFSAERPKGSFSTLEIQRTEQGDSAMYLCASSLAEAGNEQFFGPGTRLTVL.

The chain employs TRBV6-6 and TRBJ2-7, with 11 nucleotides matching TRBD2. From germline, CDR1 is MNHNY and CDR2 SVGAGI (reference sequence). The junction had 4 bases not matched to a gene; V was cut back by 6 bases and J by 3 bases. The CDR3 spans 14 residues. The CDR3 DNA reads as TGTGCCAGCAGCGTAGCGGGAGGGCGCTACGAGCAGTACTTC. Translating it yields CASSVAGGRYEQYF.

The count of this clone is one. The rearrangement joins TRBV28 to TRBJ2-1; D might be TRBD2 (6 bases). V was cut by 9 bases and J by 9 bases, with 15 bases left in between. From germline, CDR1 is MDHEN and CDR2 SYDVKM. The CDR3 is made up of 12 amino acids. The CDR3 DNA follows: TGTGCCAGAAGCTCTCCCGGGGGTGAGCAGTTCTTC. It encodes CARSSPGGEQFF. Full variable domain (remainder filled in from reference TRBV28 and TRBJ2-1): DVKVTQSSRYLVKRTGEKVFLECVQDMDHENMFWYRQDPGLGLRLIYFSYDVKMKEKGDIPEGYSVSREKKERFSLILESASTNQTSMYLCARSSPGGEQFFGPGTRLTVL.

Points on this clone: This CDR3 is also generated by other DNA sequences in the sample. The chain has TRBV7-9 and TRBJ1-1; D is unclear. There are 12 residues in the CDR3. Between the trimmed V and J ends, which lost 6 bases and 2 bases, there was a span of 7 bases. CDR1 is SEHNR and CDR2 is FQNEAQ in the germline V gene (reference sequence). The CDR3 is CASSSTNTEAFF. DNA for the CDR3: TGTGCCAGCAGTTCGACCAACACTGAAGCTTTCTTT.

In DNA form, the CDR3 reads TGTGCCAGCAGCGGAAGGAGGGGTTCCCTCCAATACAATGAGCAGTTCTTC. Its protein product is CASSGRRGSLQYNEQFF. The chain recombines TRBV9 with TRBJ2-1; TRBD2 might be the D (6 bases). CDR1 and CDR2 (germline): SGDLS, YYNGEE. This CDR3 region has 17 residues. Trimming took 3 bases from V and 4 from J, leaving 20 bases between them.

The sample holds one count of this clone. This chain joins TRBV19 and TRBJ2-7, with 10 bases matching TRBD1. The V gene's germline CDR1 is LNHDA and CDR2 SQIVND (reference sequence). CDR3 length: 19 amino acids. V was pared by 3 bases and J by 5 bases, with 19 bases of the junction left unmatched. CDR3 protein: CASSINLVSGTGENNEQYF. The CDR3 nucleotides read TGTGCCAGTAGTATTAATCTTGTTTCCGGGACAGGGGAGAACAACGAGCAGTACTTC.

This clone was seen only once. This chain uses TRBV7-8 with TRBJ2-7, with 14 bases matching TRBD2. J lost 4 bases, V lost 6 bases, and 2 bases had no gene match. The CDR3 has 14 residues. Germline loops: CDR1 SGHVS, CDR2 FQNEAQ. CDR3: CASRTSGRGYEQYF. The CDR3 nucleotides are TGTGCCAGCAGGACTAGCGGGAGGGGGTACGAGCAGTACTTC.

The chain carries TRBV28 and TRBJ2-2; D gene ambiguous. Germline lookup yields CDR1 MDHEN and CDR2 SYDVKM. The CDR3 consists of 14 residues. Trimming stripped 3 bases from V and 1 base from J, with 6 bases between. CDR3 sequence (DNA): TGTGCCAGCAGTTTGGGCGGGAACACCGGGGAGCTGTTTTTT. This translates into CASSLGGNTGELFF.

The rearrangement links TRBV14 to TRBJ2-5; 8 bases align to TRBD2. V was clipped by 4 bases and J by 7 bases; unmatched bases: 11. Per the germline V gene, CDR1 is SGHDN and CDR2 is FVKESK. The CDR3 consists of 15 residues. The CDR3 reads CASSLTSGPEVTQYF. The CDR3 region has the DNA TGTGCCAGCAGCCTTACTAGCGGCCCAGAAGTGACCCAGTACTTC.

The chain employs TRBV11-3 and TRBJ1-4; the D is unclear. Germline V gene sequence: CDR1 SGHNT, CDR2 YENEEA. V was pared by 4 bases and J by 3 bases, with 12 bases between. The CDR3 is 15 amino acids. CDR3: CASSYRFGPNEKLFF. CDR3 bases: TGTGCCAGCAGCTATCGGTTCGGGCCTAATGAAAAACTGTTTTTT.

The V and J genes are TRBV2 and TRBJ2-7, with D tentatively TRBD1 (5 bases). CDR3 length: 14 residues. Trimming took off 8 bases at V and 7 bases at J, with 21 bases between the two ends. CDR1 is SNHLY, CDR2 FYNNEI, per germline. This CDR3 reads CASGYPGAGLEQYF. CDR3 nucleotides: TGTGCCAGCGGGTACCCTGGGGCAGGGCTGGAGCAGTACTTC.

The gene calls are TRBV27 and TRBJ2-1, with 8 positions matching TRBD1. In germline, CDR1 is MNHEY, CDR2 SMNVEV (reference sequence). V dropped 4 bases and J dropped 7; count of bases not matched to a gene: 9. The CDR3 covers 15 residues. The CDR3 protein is CASSSDRGQRNEQFF. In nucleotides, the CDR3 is TGTGCCAGCAGTTCTGACAGGGGACAGCGGAATGAGCAGTTCTTC.

The CDR3 spells CASSVDSYGYTF. In DNA, the CDR3 is TGTGCCAGCAGTGTTGACAGCTATGGCTACACCTTC. The rearrangement links TRBV6-1 to TRBJ1-2; maybe TRBD1 (5 bases). V was clipped by 4 bases and J by 4 bases, with 7 bases between them. CDR1 is MNHNS and CDR2 is SASEGT in the germline V gene. The CDR3 consists of 12 residues.